Reported below is one T cell receptor beta chain. As yet, its antigen is unknown. This sample is part of a study of tumor and adjacent non-tumor tissue in lung cancer. Study-level information: There were around 11 adenocarcinoma, a couple of squamous cell carcinoma and 1 small cell lung cancer cases. The patients, around 10 men and five or six women, were about 31 to 85 with stage I to III disease. Regarding the study as a whole: TCR diversity was significantly greater in tumor than normal lung tissue.

This CDR3 is built from 17 residues. The germline V and J ends were trimmed by 4 bases and 0 bases, with 19 bases remaining between them. Germline-derived CDR1 and CDR2 are SGHRS and YFSETQ. The template was RNA from unsorted bulk tissue. A modified ARM-PCR protocol with three rounds of nested PCR amplified TCRbeta. Using its own MiXCR run on the multiplex PCR reads, TCRdb lists one record per CDR3 protein. This repertoire shows approximately 120,000 distinct CDR3 sequences, roughly 67% found once; its top ten account for 9.5% to 15%. This rearrangement joins TRBV5-1 to TRBJ2-5; TRBD2 is a possible D gene (5 bases). The TCR originated in a man aged 25 to 40 with non-small cell lung cancer. The sequencing sample was made of lung tumor tissue. The chain's CDR3 is CASSPTWARADQETQYF. The CDR3 nucleotides read TGCGCCAGCAGCCCAACTTGGGCGCGGGCGGACCAAGAGACCCAGTACTTC.